This is a list of T cell receptor beta chains from one sample in a study of early T cells in non-severe SARS-CoV-2 infection. TCRdb processed the 5' RACE reads anew with MiXCR; each CDR3 protein has one entry. The sample consists of about 79,000 distinct CDR3 sequences, about 10% of them appearing once. Source material: whole blood. These receptors all come from an adult who was a healthcare worker with PCR-confirmed SARS-CoV-2 infection or an uninfected control (not recorded which). The CDR3 runs from the conserved cysteine through the conserved F or W. The order of the fields is D gene, clone size, V gene, J gene, CDR3 DNA, CDR3 protein. D genes are given only for firm matches. Clone size appears in some rows only: once, few, many, or a class for an expanded clone.

d_gene: -
abundance: -
v_gene: TRBV30
j_gene: TRBJ1-1
CDR3nt: TGTGCCTGGAAAGGTACGGGGGAAGCTTTCTTT
CDR3aa: CAWKGTGEAFF

d_gene: -
abundance: many
v_gene: TRBV6-6
j_gene: TRBJ2-7
CDR3nt: TGTGCCAGCAGTTACGGGTCGGGGACAACCTACGAGCAGTACTTC
CDR3aa: CASSYGSGTTYEQYF

d_gene: -
abundance: few
v_gene: TRBV20-1
j_gene: TRBJ2-3
CDR3nt: TGCAGTGCTGTGGGACAACCTGAGAGGACAGATACGCAGTATTTT
CDR3aa: CSAVGQPERTDTQYF

d_gene: -
abundance: many
v_gene: TRBV7-9
j_gene: TRBJ1-1
CDR3nt: TGTGGCCTGGGGGCCCCTCTGGCTTTCTTT
CDR3aa: CGLGAPLAFF

d_gene: -
abundance: few
v_gene: TRBV12-3/TRBV12-4
j_gene: TRBJ2-3
CDR3nt: TGTGCCAGCAAAACCGGGACGGGATACACAGATACGCAGTATTTT
CDR3aa: CASKTGTGYTDTQYF

d_gene: -
abundance: many
v_gene: TRBV6-1
j_gene: TRBJ2-7
CDR3nt: TGTGCCAGCAGTGTCAGACCCGGGACATACTACGAGCAGTACTTC
CDR3aa: CASSVRPGTYYEQYF

d_gene: TRBD1
abundance: -
v_gene: TRBV20-1
j_gene: TRBJ1-6
CDR3nt: TGCAGTGCTAGAGATACAGGGGTTAGGGATTCACCCCTCCACTTT
CDR3aa: CSARDTGVRDSPLHF

d_gene: -
abundance: many
v_gene: TRBV20-1
j_gene: TRBJ2-2
CDR3nt: TGCAGTGCTAGTGGCTTCAATTCGAACACCGGGGAGCTGTTTTTT
CDR3aa: CSASGFNSNTGELFF

d_gene: -
abundance: many
v_gene: TRBV12-5
j_gene: TRBJ2-4
CDR3nt: TGTGCTAGTGGTTTTGGGGGGGCCAAAAACATTCAGTACTTC
CDR3aa: CASGFGGAKNIQYF

d_gene: TRBD1
abundance: many
v_gene: TRBV6-1
j_gene: TRBJ1-5
CDR3nt: TGTGCCAGCGGATACTCCGGGACAGTTGAGTTAGTTCAGCCCCAGCATTTT
CDR3aa: CASGYSGTVELVQPQHF

d_gene: TRBD2
abundance: few
v_gene: TRBV4-2
j_gene: TRBJ2-1
CDR3nt: TGTGCCAGCAGCCAAGCGGGACTAGCGGGGGGGTACAATGAGCAGTTCTTC
CDR3aa: CASSQAGLAGGYNEQFF

d_gene: TRBD2
abundance: many
v_gene: TRBV7-2
j_gene: TRBJ2-7
CDR3nt: TGTGCCAGCAGCTTAGATCTGCGGGGGTCCTACGAGCAGTACTTC
CDR3aa: CASSLDLRGSYEQYF

d_gene: TRBD1
abundance: -
v_gene: TRBV13
j_gene: TRBJ1-1
CDR3nt: TGTGCCAGCAGCTTGGGACAGGGGTTCGCTGAAGCTTTCTTT
CDR3aa: CASSLGQGFAEAFF

d_gene: -
abundance: few
v_gene: TRBV7-2
j_gene: TRBJ1-3
CDR3nt: TGTGCCAGCAGCTTAATAGAGACTGGAAACACCATATATTTT
CDR3aa: CASSLIETGNTIYF

d_gene: -
abundance: many
v_gene: TRBV19
j_gene: TRBJ1-2
CDR3nt: TGTGCCAGTAGTGTTAACGGAATCGATGGCTACACCTTC
CDR3aa: CASSVNGIDGYTF

d_gene: -
abundance: many
v_gene: TRBV19
j_gene: TRBJ1-2
CDR3nt: TGTGCCAGTAGTAGGGACGGTAACTATGGCTACACCTTC
CDR3aa: CASSRDGNYGYTF

d_gene: -
abundance: -
v_gene: TRBV20-1
j_gene: TRBJ2-3
CDR3nt: TGCAGTGCTAGAGAGGGGGGCAACACAGATACGCAGTATTTT
CDR3aa: CSAREGGNTDTQYF

d_gene: TRBD2
abundance: -
v_gene: TRBV5-4
j_gene: TRBJ2-3
CDR3nt: TGTGCCAGCAGCTTGGTTGCGGGGGGTAGAGATACGCAGTATTTT
CDR3aa: CASSLVAGGRDTQYF

d_gene: TRBD1
abundance: -
v_gene: TRBV3-1
j_gene: TRBJ2-1
CDR3nt: TGTGCCAGCAGCCAAGAAAAAGGTGGACAGGGCTACAATGAGCAGTTCTTC
CDR3aa: CASSQEKGGQGYNEQFF

d_gene: -
abundance: many
v_gene: TRBV13
j_gene: TRBJ2-1
CDR3nt: TGTGCCAGCAGCTTAGGCATCCTCTACAATGAGCAGTTCTTC
CDR3aa: CASSLGILYNEQFF

d_gene: TRBD1
abundance: -
v_gene: TRBV29-1
j_gene: TRBJ1-1
CDR3nt: TGCAGCGGGATCGACAGGGACCCTGAAGCTTTCTTT
CDR3aa: CSGIDRDPEAFF

d_gene: -
abundance: -
v_gene: TRBV11-3
j_gene: TRBJ2-1
CDR3nt: TGTGCCAGCAGCCTCCGTTACAATGAGCAGTTCTTC
CDR3aa: CASSLRYNEQFF

d_gene: -
abundance: many
v_gene: TRBV6-6
j_gene: TRBJ2-5
CDR3nt: TGTGCCAGCAGTTACTCCGAAGGGACCCAGTACTTC
CDR3aa: CASSYSEGTQYF

d_gene: -
abundance: many
v_gene: TRBV6-1
j_gene: TRBJ1-5
CDR3nt: TGTGCCAGCTGTGAAGGGTCGCCTACGCCCCAGCATTTT
CDR3aa: CASCEGSPTPQHF

d_gene: TRBD2
abundance: -
v_gene: TRBV6-2/TRBV6-3
j_gene: TRBJ2-4
CDR3nt: TGTGCCAGCGGGCGGGAGGGATTGTTAGCCAAAAACATTCAGTACTTC
CDR3aa: CASGREGLLAKNIQYF

d_gene: -
abundance: many
v_gene: TRBV3-1
j_gene: TRBJ1-5
CDR3nt: TGTGCCAGCAGCCAAGCTGCGGATCAGCCCCAGCATTTT
CDR3aa: CASSQAADQPQHF

d_gene: -
abundance: many
v_gene: TRBV9
j_gene: TRBJ2-1
CDR3nt: TGTGCCAGCAGCGTAGCCCCCGGAGGGGGGACCCCCAATGAGCAGTTCTTC
CDR3aa: CASSVAPGGGTPNEQFF

d_gene: TRBD2
abundance: many
v_gene: TRBV3-1
j_gene: TRBJ2-1
CDR3nt: TGTGCCAGCAGCCCCTCCCTTGGACTAGCGGGGGGGTTAAGCTCCTACAATGAGCAGTTCTTC
CDR3aa: CASSPSLGLAGGLSSYNEQFF

d_gene: TRBD2
abundance: -
v_gene: TRBV5-1
j_gene: TRBJ2-3
CDR3nt: TGCGCCAGCAGCTTCACTAGCGGGGGGGCCGAAGATACGCAGTATTTT
CDR3aa: CASSFTSGGAEDTQYF

d_gene: TRBD1
abundance: -
v_gene: TRBV10-3
j_gene: TRBJ1-2
CDR3nt: TGTGCCATCAGTTCCCCGGGACAGGGGGCGCAGGGCTATGGCTACACCTTC
CDR3aa: CAISSPGQGAQGYGYTF

d_gene: -
abundance: -
v_gene: TRBV20-1
j_gene: TRBJ1-5
CDR3nt: TGCAGTGCTAGAGATCGGGCAGGGGAATATCAGCCCCAGCATTTT
CDR3aa: CSARDRAGEYQPQHF

d_gene: TRBD1
abundance: few
v_gene: TRBV7-9
j_gene: TRBJ2-6
CDR3nt: TGTGCCAGCAGCAGAAGGGGACAGGGAGAAGCTGGGGCCAACGTCCTGACTTTC
CDR3aa: CASSRRGQGEAGANVLTF